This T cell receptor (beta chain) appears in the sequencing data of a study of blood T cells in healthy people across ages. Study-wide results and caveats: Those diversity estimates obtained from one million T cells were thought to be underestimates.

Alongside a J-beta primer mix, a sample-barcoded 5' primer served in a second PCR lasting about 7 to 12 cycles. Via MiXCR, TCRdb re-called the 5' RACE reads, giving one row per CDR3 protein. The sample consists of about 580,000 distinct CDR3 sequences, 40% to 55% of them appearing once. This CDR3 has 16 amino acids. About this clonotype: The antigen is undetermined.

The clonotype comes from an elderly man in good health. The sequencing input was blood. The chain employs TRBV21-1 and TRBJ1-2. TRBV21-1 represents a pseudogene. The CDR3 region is CASSKVSRQRPYGYTF. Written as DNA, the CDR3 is TGTGCCAGCAGCAAAGTCAGCCGGCAGCGGCCATATGGCTACACCTTC.